Presented here are 2 T cell receptor beta chains from one specimen sequenced in a study of blood T cell repertoires in COVID-19. TCRdb's table, derived via immunoSEQ multiplex PCR, lists solely in-frame clones and lacks some. The profile shows roughly 60,000 clones, roughly 88% of them singletons. The sequenced material came from peripheral blood. These receptors all stem from an older woman with acute or convalescent COVID-19.

The V and J genes are TRBV29-1 and TRBJ1-2, with 11 bases lining up with TRBD1. The trim removed 5 bases at V and 2 bases at J, leaving 7 bases unmatched. The CDR3 extends over 15 amino acids. CDR1 is SQVTM, CDR2 ANQGSEA, per germline. CDR3 residues: CSVPTGTGGNYGYTF. CDR3 nucleotide sequence: TGCAGCGTTCCCACCGGGACAGGGGGGAACTATGGCTACACCTTC.

The chain is built from TRBV6-5 and TRBJ1-1, with 8 bases lining up with TRBD1. The CDR3 is 15 residues long. V lost 0 bases to trimming and J lost 4 bases; unmatched junction nucleotides: 4. Looked up from germline, CDR1 is MNHEY and CDR2 is SVGAGI. The CDR3 region has the DNA TGTGCCAGCAGTTACTCGACAGGGGTGGGCACTGAAGCTTTCTTT. Protein: CASSYSTGVGTEAFF.